This T cell receptor beta chain was identified during a study of cytomegalovirus exposure and HLA in healthy donors. The ends were cut back, 2 bases at V and 4 bases at J, with 11 bases in the middle. Per the germline V gene, CDR1 is MNHEY and CDR2 is SVGAGI. This CDR3 region has 14 residues. The PCR contained 60 Vbeta and 13 Jbeta primers. The protocol was immunoSEQ multiplex PCR, while the TCRdb copy is restricted to in-frame clones and leaves out a portion. The data contain more than 65,000 clones, roughly 86% of them singletons. As concerns this clone: The antigen remains unidentified.

Overall study results and limits: Likely technical artifact: a cluster of highly shared sequence variants.

The TCR comes from a man aged 18-30 years in good health and CMV-seronegative. The sample consisted of PBMCs. The chain combines TRBV6-5 with TRBJ1-1; D is ambiguous. Here the CDR3 DNA reads TGTGCCAGCAGTTACGACCCGCGGGGCACTGAAGCTTTCTTT. Protein: CASSYDPRGTEAFF.